This note documents a single T cell receptor (beta chain) sequence. Germline values: CDR1 GTSNPN, CDR2 SVGIG (reference sequence). Trimming cost V 2 bases and J 4 bases, with 6 bases left between them. The CDR3 is made up of 12 amino acids. Authors' processing steps: Researchers report that nucleated cell counts were estimated from reference gene primer amplification. Clones were sequenced by immunoSEQ multiplex PCR, and TCRdb holds only the in-frame ones, with some missing. That table supplies the V and J calls and clone size; D and trimming were determined from the DNA. The sample lists 75,000 to 100,000 clones; around 87% were seen once. This sample was included in a study of blood T cell repertoires in COVID-19. Looking at the study overall: There were acute and convalescent COVID-19 samples, and they came from the United States, Italy and Spain. Nucleic acid was either cDNA or gDNA, and it came from T cells, B-cell-depleted T cells, or PBMCs.

This TCR was sampled from a human donor in a cohort sampled during active COVID-19. Input material: peripheral blood. The V call is TRBV30, the J call TRBJ2-1; D not certain. The CDR3 nucleotides are TGTGCCTGGAGTCTCGGGTACAATGAGCAGTTCTTC. Encoded protein: CAWSLGYNEQFF. The variable domain in full, with the rest retrieved from reference TRBV30 and TRBJ2-1, is SQTIHQWPATLVQPVGSPLSLECTVEGTSNPNLYWYRQAAGRGLQLLFYSVGIGQISSEVPQNLSASRPQDRQFILSSKKLLLSDSGFYLCAWSLGYNEQFFGPGTRLTVL.